The 18 T cell receptor beta chains below come from one sample, sequenced in a study of blood T cells in healthy people across ages. Using a J-beta primer mix together with a sample-barcoded 5' primer, a second PCR was run for roughly 6 to 12 cycles. TCRdb fed the 5' RACE reads into MiXCR, producing one record per CDR3 protein. The data hold hundreds of thousands of distinct CDR3 sequences, with around 41% observed a single time. The sequencing sample was made of blood. The receptor source for this set is a man aged 80 or over in good health.

The sample holds a few counts of this clonotype. This clone may be a read error of a much larger clone one base away. The chain is built from TRBV20-1 and TRBJ2-7; D perhaps matches TRBD1 (6 bases). CDR1 and CDR2 (germline): DFQATT, SNEGSKA (reference sequence). V was shortened by 0 bases and J by 7 bases, with 19 bases between the two germline ends. This CDR3 is 15 amino acids long. This chain's CDR3 is CSARDPKNRADEQYF. For the CDR3, the DNA is TGCAGTGCTAGAGACCCGAAAAACAGGGCTGATGAGCAGTACTTC.

The chain combines TRBV4-1 with TRBJ1-2; D remains ambiguous. CDR1 MGHRA and CDR2 YSYEKL come from the germline V gene. The CDR3 totals 15 residues. V lost 4 bases and J lost 4, with 16 bases in between. The CDR3 sequence is CASSLTPEGTYGYTF. The CDR3 DNA sequence: TGCGCCAGCAGCCTTACTCCGGAGGGCACCTATGGCTACACCTTC.

This clonotype has a handful of counts. This rearrangement joins TRBV30 to TRBJ1-2; D perhaps matches TRBD1 (5 bases). Trimming took 2 bases from V and 0 from J, leaving 16 bases between them. CDR3 length: 16 amino acids. Germline lookup yields CDR1 GTSNPN and CDR2 SVGIG (reference sequence). Here the CDR3 DNA reads TGTGCCTGGAGTACCAGAAGACAGACGACTAACTATGGCTACACCTTC. Translated, it gives CAWSTRRQTTNYGYTF. The full variable domain, in which reference TRBV30 and TRBJ1-2 provide the parts outside the CDR3, is SQTIHQWPATLVQPVGSPLSLECTVEGTSNPNLYWYRQAAGRGLQLLFYSVGIGQISSEVPQNLSASRPQDRQFILSSKKLLLSDSGFYLCAWSTRRQTTNYGYTFGSGTRLTVV.

The genes are TRBV20-1 and TRBJ2-2; 7 bases align to TRBD1. Germline V gene lookup returns CDR1 DFQATT and CDR2 SNEGSKA (reference sequence). The CDR3 totals 13 residues. J was trimmed by 4 bases and V by 6 bases; bases with no gene match: 5. The CDR3 sequence: CSALDRPTGELFF. In DNA form, the CDR3 reads TGCAGTGCCCTGGACAGGCCCACCGGGGAGCTGTTTTTT.

The chain links TRBV12-5 to TRBJ2-3; 7 nucleotides line up with TRBD2. With V trimmed by 9 bases and J by 14 bases, 14 bases remained unmatched. From germline, CDR1 is LGHNT and CDR2 FRNRAP. The CDR3 contains 12 residues. CDR3 DNA: TGTGCTAGCCGGTCGGGCGGGGGTTCCCCGTATTTT. This sequence encodes CASRSGGGSPYF.

About this clonotype itself: The junction departs from the called germline gene at one end, perhaps through a read error. The J gene is TRBJ2-4, the V gene TRBV7-2, with TRBD2 matching 7 bases. Germline assignment: CDR1 SGHTA and CDR2 FQGNSA. This CDR3 has 15 residues. CDR3 sequence reads: CPSSLAGGQTNIQYF. The CDR3 DNA reads as TGTCCCAGCAGCTTAGCGGGCGGGCAGACAAACATTCAGTACTTC.

CDR3 nucleotide sequence: TGTGCCAGCAGACCGGGGCGCGAAAATGGGGGTGAGCAGTTCTTC. This encodes CASRPGRENGGEQFF. V usage is TRBV6-2 or TRBV6-3 and J usage is TRBJ2-1; D is tentatively TRBD1 or TRBD2 (5 bases each). The CDR3 contains 15 residues. The germline gives CDR1 MNHEY, CDR2 SVGEGT. V lost 6 bases and J 9 bases, leaving 21 bases between the germline ends.

About this clonotype itself: A read error is possible here, since a much larger clone lies one base away. The V call is TRBV4-3, the J call TRBJ2-7; D is possibly TRBD1 (5 bases). V was shortened by 2 bases and J by 7 bases, with 18 bases between the two germline ends. Germline CDR1 is LGHNA and CDR2 is YSLEER. This CDR3 has 15 amino acids. The chain's CDR3 is CASSQTVDRNNEQYF. The DNA for the CDR3 is TGCGCCAGCAGCCAAACCGTAGACAGAAACAATGAGCAGTACTTC.

The chain combines TRBV25-1 with TRBJ1-1, with D tentatively TRBD1 (6 bases). The CDR3 spans 12 residues. Deletions cut 2 bases from V and 8 bases from J, with 9 bases between. Germline values: CDR1 MGHDK, CDR2 SYGVNS. The CDR3 sequence is CASSERGQEAFF. The CDR3 DNA is TGTGCCAGCAGTGAACGGGGGCAGGAAGCTTTCTTT.

CDR3 nucleotide sequence: TGCGCCAGCAGCCACCGGACCTCTCGTCGGAATGAGCAGTACTTC. It is translated as CASSHRTSRRNEQYF. V usage is TRBV4-1 and J usage is TRBJ2-5; D gene uncertain. The germline V gene encodes CDR1 MGHRA and CDR2 YSYEKL. The CDR3 is made up of 15 amino acids. Deletions cut 3 bases from V and 11 bases from J, with 22 bases between.

The V gene is TRBV29-1, the J gene TRBJ2-5, with a weak D call TRBD2 (6 bases). Germline values: CDR1 SQVTM, CDR2 ANQGSEA. The V and J ends lost 2 bases and 11 bases respectively, with 21 bases between them. The CDR3 extends over 14 amino acids. CDR3 region: CSVEYGRTYNEQYF. DNA for the CDR3: TGCAGCGTTGAATACGGGAGAACGTACAATGAGCAGTACTTC. The complete variable domain, with remaining parts taken from reference TRBV29-1 and TRBJ2-5, reads SAVISQKPSRDICQRGTSLTIQCQVDSQVTMMFWYRQQPGQSLTLIATANQGSEATYESGFVIDKFPISRPNLTFSTLTVSNMSPEDSSIYLCSVEYGRTYNEQYFGPGTRLLVL.

This clonotype was observed many times. The rearrangement links TRBV7-9 to TRBJ2-3; D remains unclear. V was clipped by 5 bases and J by 5 bases, with 17 bases between them. Germline CDR1 is SEHNR and CDR2 is FQNEAQ (reference sequence). The CDR3 totals 15 residues. In DNA form, the CDR3 reads TGTGCCAGCAGCAGACGCGCGCACGCCGGAGATACGCAGTATTTT. As protein: CASSRRAHAGDTQYF.

For the CDR3, the DNA is TGCGCCAGCGCCGGGACTAGCGGGGCCGAGGTGACCCAGTACTTC. It yields the protein CASAGTSGAEVTQYF. V usage is TRBV5-1 and J usage is TRBJ2-5, with 13 bases lining up with TRBD2. CDR3 length: 15 amino acids. The germline V gene has CDR1 SGHRS and CDR2 YFSETQ. The junction had 10 bases not matched to a gene; V was cut back by 7 bases and J by 7 bases.

The V gene is TRBV6-2 or TRBV6-3, the J gene TRBJ2-3; 10 nucleotides align to TRBD1. V lost 6 bases, J lost 0 bases, and 12 bases stayed unmatched. Germline V gives CDR1 MNHEY, CDR2 SVGEGT. The CDR3 runs 18 residues. The CDR3 here is CASSRARDRGTSTDTQYF. The CDR3 region has the DNA TGTGCCAGCAGCCGGGCCCGGGACAGGGGTACTAGCACAGATACGCAGTATTTT.

This clonotype was detected a few times. The chain uses TRBV7-3 and TRBJ1-4, with D possibly TRBD1 on 5 matching bases. The V gene lost 0 bases and the J gene lost 3 bases, with 8 bases spanning the gap. The CDR3 consists of 15 residues. The V gene's germline CDR1 is SGHTA and CDR2 FQGTGA. CDR3 residues: CASSLTGVANEKLFF. CDR3 nucleotide sequence: TGTGCCAGCAGCTTAACGGGGGTGGCTAATGAAAAACTGTTTTTT.

This clonotype was detected a few times. DNA for the CDR3: TGTGCCAGTAGTAGTTCACTACTAGCGTCAAAGAACATTCAGTACTTC. Translated: CASSSSLLASKNIQYF. The chain combines TRBV19 with TRBJ2-4, with 7 bases fitting TRBD2. This CDR3 has 16 residues. Per the germline V gene, CDR1 is LNHDA and CDR2 is SQIVND (reference sequence). V lost 4 bases and J lost 7; bases outside the gene matches: 13.

V and J are TRBV2 and TRBJ2-5, with TRBD1 identical over 8 bases. The assigned J gene may be wrong: the sequence end matches TRBJ2-7 better. Germline assignment: CDR1 SNHLY and CDR2 FYNNEI. The CDR3 spans 13 residues. CDR3 in DNA: TGTGCCAGTGAAGGACAGGGAAACTACGAGCAGTACTTC. This sequence encodes CASEGQGNYEQYF.

As to this clonotype: A much larger clone is a single base away; this may be a read error. CDR3 sequence (DNA): TGTGCCAGCAGTTTAGTGGCCCAACAGGGGACAAGGTCACCCCTCCACTTT. Encoded protein: CASSLVAQQGTRSPLHF. This sequence joins TRBV12-3 or TRBV12-4 and TRBJ1-6, with 7 bases matching TRBD1. This CDR3 is built from 17 residues. V lost 1 base, J lost 10 bases, and 13 bases stayed unmatched.